Shown below are 8 T cell receptor beta chains from a single sample sequenced in a study of OX40 agonist ivuxolimab in advanced cancers. Repertoires were generated with immunoSEQ multiplex PCR, while TCRdb's copy carries only in-frame clones and drops some. The profile shows roughly 20,000 clones, about 80% of them singletons. The sample consisted of CD4+ or CD8+ T cells sorted from blood, taken in a trial of the OX40 agonist ivuxolimab. The receptors were sampled from an adult with an advanced solid tumor such as melanoma, head and neck, liver or kidney cancer.

The chain couples TRBV7-3 to TRBJ2-1; TRBD2 agrees at 11 bases. The CDR3 length is 15 residues. Germline V gene data show CDR1 as SGHTA and CDR2 as FQGTGA. The J segment lost 10 bases and the V segment lost 5 bases, leaving 10 bases of the junction unmatched. The CDR3 nucleotides read TGTGCCAGCAGCCAGACTAGCGGGATCACAGGAGAGCAGTTCTTC. This translates into CASSQTSGITGEQFF.

The V call is TRBV6-5, the J call TRBJ2-1; 7 bases align to TRBD2. The ends lost 7 bases at V and 5 bases at J; junction bases unmatched: 2. Germline lookup yields CDR1 MNHEY and CDR2 SVGAGI. The CDR3 is 12 amino acids. CDR3 sequence reads: CASTRGDNEQFF. In nucleotides, the CDR3 is TGTGCCAGCACCCGGGGGGACAATGAGCAGTTCTTC.

This chain uses TRBV10-3 with TRBJ1-2; tentative D call: TRBD1 (6 bases). CDR1 ENHRY and CDR2 SYGVKD come from the germline V gene. V lost 7 bases and J 7 bases, leaving 22 bases between the germline ends. This CDR3 comprises 15 residues. The chain's CDR3 is CAINSGGKRVPGYTF. DNA for the CDR3: TGTGCCATCAACAGCGGGGGCAAGCGAGTCCCTGGCTACACCTTC.

J is TRBJ2-2 and V is TRBV29-1; D not certain. This CDR3 contains 13 residues. CDR1 is SQVTM and CDR2 is ANQGSEA in the germline V gene. V was clipped by 1 base and J by 2 bases, with 5 bases between them. CDR3 nucleotides: TGCAGCGTTGAAGCGGGTAACACCGGGGAGCTGTTTTTT. It specifies CSVEAGNTGELFF.

CDR3 bases: TGTGCCAACCCGGGGGGGCCAGATGAAGCTTTCTTT. Protein sequence: CANPGGPDEAFF. The V gene is TRBV2, the J gene TRBJ1-1; tentatively, D is TRBD1 (6 bases). CDR1 is SNHLY and CDR2 is FYNNEI in the germline V gene. Deletions cut 10 bases from V and 7 bases from J, with 16 bases between. This CDR3 region has 12 residues.

This chain uses TRBV11-2 with TRBJ1-3; D possibly corresponds to TRBD1 (6 bases). V was clipped by 4 bases and J by 0 bases, with 13 bases between them. CDR1 is SGHAT, CDR2 FQNNGV, per germline. This CDR3 has 16 amino acids. DNA for the CDR3: TGTGCCAGCAGCTCCGCCGCCAGGGGCTCTGGAAACACCATATATTTT. Protein product: CASSSAARGSGNTIYF.

The chain joins TRBV28 to TRBJ1-5, with D hard to call. From germline, CDR1 is MDHEN and CDR2 SYDVKM. The CDR3 has 13 amino acids. Trimming removed 7 bases at V and 3 bases at J, with 10 bases between. CDR3 coding DNA: TGTGCCAGCAACGAGTTGAACAATCAGCCCCAGCATTTT. It translates to CASNELNNQPQHF.

This rearrangement joins TRBV7-9 to TRBJ1-4; 8 bases are shared with TRBD1. CDR1 is SEHNR and CDR2 is FQNEAQ in the germline V gene (reference sequence). The CDR3 has 17 residues. V dropped 4 bases and J dropped 5; count of bases not matched to a gene: 12. CDR3 protein: CASSSPPPDRENEKLFF. CDR3 nucleotides: TGTGCCAGCAGCTCACCCCCCCCGGACAGGGAGAATGAAAAACTGTTTTTT. Full variable domain (rest looked up from reference TRBV7-9 and TRBJ1-4): DTGVSQNPRHKITKRGQNVTFRCDPISEHNRLYWYRQTLGQGPEFLTYFQNEAQLEKSRLLSDRFSAERPKGSFSTLEIQRTEQGDSAMYLCASSSPPPDRENEKLFFGSGTQLSVL.